This TCR beta chain is drawn from a study of control samples from healthy donors and cancer patients. The assay was immunoSEQ multiplex PCR, and TCRdb's table has in-frame clones only and misses some. The table has some 120,000 clones, 85% to 90% seen once. Germline CDR1 reads SGHAT; CDR2 reads FQNNGV. J was trimmed by 4 bases and V by 4 bases; bases with no gene match: 1. The CDR3 runs to 12 residues. The sample taken for sequencing was PBMCs. The sequence came from a woman in her forties or fifties with colorectal cancer. The chain employs TRBV11-2 and TRBJ2-7; 7 bases agree with TRBD2. The CDR3 DNA reads as TGTGCCAGCAGCTCTAGCGGTTACGAGCAGTACTTC. This sequence encodes CASSSSGYEQYF.